This T cell receptor beta chain was observed in a study of T cell responses to AZD1222 COVID-19 vaccine (dated by TCRdb to the early 2020s). Broadly, across the study: AZD1222 recipients whose second dose came at about 4 weeks and those whose second dose came at about 12 weeks were combined into one group, since spike-specific TCR depth and breadth did not differ between the two schedules. Enrollment into the trials was organized by age into subgroups of 18-55, 56-69 and 70-plus years, and those subgroups contained roughly 150, 30 and 60 TCR-sequenced participants, respectively. TCR sequencing covered some 240 trial participants: 207 given two doses of AZD1222 and approximately 25 given two doses of MenACWY control vaccine.

Summary of the overall study and its limitations: The whole spike protein was spanned by vaccine-associated CD4 TCRs, and dominant responses were seen in regions 160-218 and 743-854. Most participants were white British and females outnumbered males, and the authors suggested that clonal diversity may have been underestimated. A significant rise in spike-specific TCR breadth and depth was observed after two AZD1222 doses relative to day 0 and relative to MenACWY recipients. Reportedly, close to half of the unique spike-specific TCRs recognized epitopes lying outside the regions that are mutated in the B.1.351 and B.1.1.7 variants. Only a handful of AZD1222 recipients were SARS-CoV-2 seropositive at baseline, limiting conclusions about previously exposed vaccinees. In the small 56-69-year group, the increase in depth fell short of significance, most likely because of low power. Because no day 14 peak-response samples were available, the repertoires could be characterized only after the peak T cell response.

As encoded in the germline V gene (reference sequence), CDR1 is MNHEY while CDR2 is SMNVEV. V loses 4 bases at its end and J loses 4 bases; junction bases beyond the gene matches: 11. The CDR3 starts with the cysteine, ends with the phenylalanine, and has 17 residues. Only the CDR3 region is kept as DNA, spanning 51 bases read in frame from base 1. Notes on this clone: Its antigen is not yet known. No per-base quality is available; no much larger clone lies one base away.

Sample time point, as interpreted from the label and publication: baseline before first vaccination. Vaccinee samples were obtained from the UK trials COV001 and COV002, which included a single-blind randomized controlled phase 2/3 trial of AZD1222 (ChAdOx1 nCoV-19) in healthy adults. Trial participant PBMC samples were collected at day 0 and day 28 after the second dose for TCRbeta chain sequencing. The CDR3 regions of human TCRbeta chains were analyzed by immunosequencing. The paper's data handling went like this. Repertoire TCRs were matched against a reference library of SARS-CoV-2-specific TCRs generated with the MIRA antigen-specificity platform. Breadth was defined as the fraction of unique TCRs that were SARS-CoV-2-associated. Depth was defined as the fraction of total T cells that were SARS-CoV-2-associated. Each spike-specific TCR was assigned to its reactive spike region and to a CD4 or CD8 class using the MIRA data. Log10-transformed breadth and depth values were compared by one-way ANOVA with Sidak's multiple comparisons tests. Held by TCRdb, this immuneACCESS table contains in-frame sequences only and omits some clones. Under half of the omission traces to an unresolved V gene where checked; the cause of the rest is unknown. V and J calls and clone size are given by that table; D and trimming were obtained from the DNA. The sample records about 140,000 clones, 85% to 95% of which are singletons. The ten largest clones capture about 9.1% of the sample.

The sequence was obtained from an adult in good health. Specimen: peripheral blood, collected on day 0 of AZD1222 vaccination. This sequence uses TRBV27 and TRBJ2-1; the central 9 bases match TRBD2. The CDR3 region has the sequence CASSSKQAGGGYNEQFF. The nucleotides are TGTGCCAGCAGTTCGAAACAAGCGGGGGGCGGGTACAATGAGCAGTTCTTC.